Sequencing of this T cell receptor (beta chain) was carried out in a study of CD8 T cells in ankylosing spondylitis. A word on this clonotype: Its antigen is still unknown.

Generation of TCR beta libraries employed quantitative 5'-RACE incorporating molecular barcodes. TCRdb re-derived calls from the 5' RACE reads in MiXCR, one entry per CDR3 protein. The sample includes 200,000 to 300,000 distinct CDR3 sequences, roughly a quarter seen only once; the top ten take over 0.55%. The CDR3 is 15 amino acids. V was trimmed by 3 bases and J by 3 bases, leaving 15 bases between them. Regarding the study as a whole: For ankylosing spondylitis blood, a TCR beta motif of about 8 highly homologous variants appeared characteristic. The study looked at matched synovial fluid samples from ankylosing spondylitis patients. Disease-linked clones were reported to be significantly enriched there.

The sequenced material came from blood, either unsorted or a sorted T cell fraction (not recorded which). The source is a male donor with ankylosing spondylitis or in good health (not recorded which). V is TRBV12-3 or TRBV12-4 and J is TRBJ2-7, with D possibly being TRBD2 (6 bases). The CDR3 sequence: CASSFRGAAGYEQYF. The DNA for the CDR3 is TGTGCCAGCAGTTTTCGCGGGGCCGCCGGCTACGAGCAGTACTTC.